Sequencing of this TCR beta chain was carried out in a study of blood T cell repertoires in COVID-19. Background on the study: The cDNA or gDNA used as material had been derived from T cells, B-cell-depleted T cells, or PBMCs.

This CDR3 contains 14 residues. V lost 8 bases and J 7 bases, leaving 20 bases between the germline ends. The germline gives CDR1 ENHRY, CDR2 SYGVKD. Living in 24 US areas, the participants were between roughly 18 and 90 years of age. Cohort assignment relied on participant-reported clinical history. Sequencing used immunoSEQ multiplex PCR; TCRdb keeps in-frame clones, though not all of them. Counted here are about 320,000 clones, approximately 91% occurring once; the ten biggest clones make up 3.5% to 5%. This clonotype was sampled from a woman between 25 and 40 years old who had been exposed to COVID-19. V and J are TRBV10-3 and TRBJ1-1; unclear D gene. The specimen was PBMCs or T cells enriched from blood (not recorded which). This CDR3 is CAIGRSLGEGEAFF. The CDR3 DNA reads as TGTGCCATCGGCCGCTCCTTGGGAGAGGGTGAAGCTTTCTTT.